A selection of T cell receptor beta chains follows, all from one sample in a study of technical replicates of blood from a handful of donors. Sequencing used immunoSEQ multiplex PCR; TCRdb keeps in-frame clones, though not all of them. The sample includes tens of thousands of clones, about 95% seen only once; the top ten take around 3%. Material for sequencing was PBMCs. Receptor source: a human donor in good health. Some clones in this sample may be carry-over from other donors' samples. CDR3s include the opening cysteine and the closing phenylalanine or tryptophan. A D gene is named only where the DNA matches it firmly. A row's size may be missing; if present it is once, few, many or a size class.

V	D	size	J	DNA	CDR3
TRBV7-9	NA	once	TRBJ2-1	TGTGCCAGCAGCCCGGGACTGCCCCGGGACAATGAGCAGTTCTTC	CASSPGLPRDNEQFF
TRBV27	NA	NA	TRBJ1-5	TGTGCCAGCAGTTCAGGGAGGATAGGGCAGCCCCAGCATTTT	CASSSGRIGQPQHF
TRBV2	NA	NA	TRBJ2-7	TGTGCCAGCGGGCCAGGGGGGTCCTACGAGCAGTACTTC	CASGPGGSYEQYF
TRBV20-1	TRBD1	NA	TRBJ2-7	TGCAGTGCGTCACAGGGGGTCTGGCAGTACTTC	CSASQGVWQYF
TRBV19	NA	NA	TRBJ1-6	TGTGCCAGCGATGTGGGGAGCTCCTATAATTCACCCCTCCACTTT	CASDVGSSYNSPLHF
TRBV11-3	NA	NA	TRBJ2-1	TGTGCCAGCAGCTTATTTAACAATGAGCAGTTCTTC	CASSLFNNEQFF
TRBV4-2	NA	NA	TRBJ2-7	TGTGCCAGCAGCCAAGGGCCCCAGTACGAGCAGTACTTC	CASSQGPQYEQYF
TRBV20-1	NA	NA	TRBJ2-1	TGCAGTGCCCAGCGGGATGAGCAGTTCTTC	CSAQRDEQFF
TRBV9	NA	NA	TRBJ2-7	TGTGCCAGCAGCGTAGGGGGCCCCCACGCCGAGCAGTACTTC	CASSVGGPHAEQYF
TRBV15	NA	NA	TRBJ2-7	TGTGCCACCAGCAGAGTTTCGGACTCCTCCTACGAGCAGTACTTC	CATSRVSDSSYEQYF
TRBV2	NA	NA	TRBJ2-3	TGTGCCAGCAGAGACCAGGGGATGGATACGCAGTATTTT	CASRDQGMDTQYF
TRBV19	NA	NA	TRBJ1-2	TGTGCCAGTAGTACAGGGGTTAGTAACTATGGCTACACCTTC	CASSTGVSNYGYTF
TRBV29-1	TRBD1	NA	TRBJ2-7	TGCAGCGTGACAGGGCCACTCTACGAGCAGTACTTC	CSVTGPLYEQYF
TRBV9	NA	few	TRBJ2-1	TGTGCCAGCAGCAGACCGAAGGAGGGTGGCAATGAGCAGTTCTTC	CASSRPKEGGNEQFF
TRBV30	NA	NA	TRBJ1-1	TGTGCCTGGAACAAGCAGGGATTAGGGAACACTGAAGCTTTCTTT	CAWNKQGLGNTEAFF
TRBV6-4	TRBD2	NA	TRBJ2-1	TGCGCAACCGGGACTAGCGGATCCTACAATGAGCAGTTCTTC	CATGTSGSYNEQFF
TRBV4-3	TRBD2	NA	TRBJ2-3	TGCGCCAGTGCTAGCGGGGGGGCCCGCACAGATACGCAGTATTTT	CASASGGARTDTQYF
TRBV4-1	TRBD2	NA	TRBJ2-3	TGCGCCAGCAGCCGAATCCCTGGACTAGCGGGAGGGCCGACAGATACGCAGTATTTT	CASSRIPGLAGGPTDTQYF
TRBV6-1	NA	NA	TRBJ1-2	TGTGCCAGCAGCCAATCAGGGTTTGGCTATGGCTACACCTTC	CASSQSGFGYGYTF